Presented here are 29 T cell receptor beta chains from one specimen sequenced in a study of siplizumab effects on memory and regulatory T cells. Method: immunoSEQ multiplex PCR; TCRdb's copy keeps in-frame clones and lacks some. The sample has around 100,000 clones; less than 95% are singletons. Source material: Tregs sorted from blood. All receptors derive from a human donor in good health.

This chain joins TRBV5-6 and TRBJ2-5; D remains ambiguous. The germline V gene has CDR1 SGHDT and CDR2 YYEEEE. The ends were cut back, 0 bases at V and 5 bases at J, with 2 bases in the middle. The CDR3 length is 11 residues. CDR3 DNA sequence: TGTGCCAGCAGCTTGGCGGAGACCCAGTACTTC. Translation gives CASSLAETQYF. The complete variable domain, with remaining parts taken from reference TRBV5-6 and TRBJ2-5, reads DAGVTQSPTHLIKTRGQQVTLRCSPKSGHDTVSWYQQALGQGPQFIFQYYEEEERQRGNFPDRFSGHQFPNYSSELNVNALLLGDSALYLCASSLAETQYFGPGTRLLVL.

The chain employs TRBV5-1 and TRBJ2-5; D may match TRBD1 or TRBD2 (5 bases each). Germline V gene data show CDR1 as SGHRS and CDR2 as YFSETQ. The CDR3 loop spans 14 amino acids. Trimming shortened V by 3 bases and J by 3 bases, and 12 bases separated the two germline ends. CDR3 sequence reads: CASSSGRQKETQYF. DNA for the CDR3: TGCGCCAGCAGCTCGGGACGGCAGAAAGAGACCCAGTACTTC.

This rearrangement joins TRBV2 to TRBJ1-4; the D is unclear. Germline lookup yields CDR1 SNHLY and CDR2 FYNNEI. The CDR3 loop spans 13 amino acids. With 6 bases removed from V and 8 bases from J, the gap between germline ends came to 13 bases. The CDR3 DNA reads as TGTGCCAGCAGGATAGATGGATGGGAAAAACTGTTTTTT. As protein: CASRIDGWEKLFF.

The chain is built from TRBV6-1 and TRBJ2-7; D unclear. Trimming left V 10 bases short and J 0 bases short, with 19 bases between. Germline V lookup: CDR1 MNHNS, CDR2 SASEGT. This CDR3 is 15 amino acids long. CDR3 nucleotides: TGTGCCACCCTCGAGTTGGCAAAGAACTCCTACGAGCAGTACTTC. Amino acids: CATLELAKNSYEQYF.

This chain links TRBV7-9 with TRBJ2-7; 10 bases align to TRBD1. CDR3 size: 17 residues. Germline V gene sequence: CDR1 SEHNR, CDR2 FQNEAQ (reference sequence). The V and J ends lost 1 base and 5 bases, in that order; junction bases with no gene match: 11. This CDR3 is CASSLGLNRDRGHEQYF. In DNA form, the CDR3 reads TGTGCCAGCAGCTTAGGGCTGAACCGGGACAGGGGCCACGAGCAGTACTTC.

The genes are TRBV28 and TRBJ2-3; the match to TRBD2 covers 11 bases. V lost 9 bases, J lost 3 bases, and 2 bases stayed unmatched. The CDR3 extends over 13 amino acids. Germline CDR1 MDHEN, CDR2 SYDVKM. CDR3 in amino acids: CASSGRATDTQYF. DNA for the CDR3: TGTGCCAGTAGCGGGAGGGCAACAGATACGCAGTATTTT. Full variable domain (remainder filled in from reference TRBV28 and TRBJ2-3): DVKVTQSSRYLVKRTGEKVFLECVQDMDHENMFWYRQDPGLGLRLIYFSYDVKMKEKGDIPEGYSVSREKKERFSLILESASTNQTSMYLCASSGRATDTQYFGPGTRLTVL.

The chain uses TRBV11-1 and TRBJ2-7; 7 bases are shared with TRBD1. Germline V gene data show CDR1 as SGHAT and CDR2 as FQDESV (reference sequence). V lost 7 bases, J lost 2 bases, and 8 bases stayed unmatched. The CDR3 consists of 14 residues. The CDR3 DNA reads TGTGCCAGCAAAATTTACAGGGGCCCCTACGAGCAGTACTTC. Residues: CASKIYRGPYEQYF.

The chain carries TRBV2 and TRBJ1-5; possibly TRBD1 for D (5 bases). Trimming shortened V by 5 bases and J by 4 bases, and 15 bases separated the two germline ends. Per the germline V gene, CDR1 is SNHLY and CDR2 is FYNNEI. The CDR3 length is 15 residues. The CDR3 loop is CASSRLGTANQPQHF. The CDR3 coding sequence is TGTGCCAGCAGTCGGCTCGGGACCGCTAATCAGCCCCAGCATTTT.

V and J are TRBV20-1 and TRBJ1-2; D unclear. CDR3 length: 11 amino acids. Germline loops: CDR1 DFQATT, CDR2 SNEGSKA (reference sequence). V was trimmed by 6 bases and J by 5 bases, leaving 10 bases between them. As DNA, the CDR3 is TGCAGTGCGTCCCCCGGTTATGGCTACACCTTC. It is translated as CSASPGYGYTF.

The chain couples TRBV6-1 to TRBJ1-5, with D unresolved. Germline values: CDR1 MNHNS, CDR2 SASEGT. This CDR3 comprises 16 residues. Between the trimmed V and J ends, which lost 1 base and 2 bases, there was a span of 12 bases. CDR3 sequence (DNA): TGTGCCAGCAGTGAAGGTCGGGGAAGAGGCAATCAGCCCCAGCATTTT. Amino acid sequence: CASSEGRGRGNQPQHF.

In this sample, this clone turned up once. This chain links TRBV18 with TRBJ2-1, with 8 bases lining up with TRBD2. The CDR3 is 17 amino acids. Germline lookup yields CDR1 KGHSH and CDR2 LQKENI. V was clipped by 0 bases and J by 9 bases; unmatched bases: 13. CDR3 amino acids: CASSPPLGSGIWGEQFF. CDR3 coding DNA: TGTGCCAGCTCACCACCGTTGGGTAGCGGGATATGGGGTGAGCAGTTCTTC. Using reference TRBV18 and TRBJ2-1 for the parts outside the CDR3, the full variable domain is NAGVMQNPRHLVRRRGQEARLRCSPMKGHSHVYWYRQLPEEGLKFMVYLQKENIIDESGMPKERFSAEFPKEGPSILRIQQVVRGDSAAYFCASSPPLGSGIWGEQFFGPGTRLTVL.

The rearrangement uses TRBV7-7 and TRBJ2-7; D gene ambiguous. Germline V CDR1 and CDR2: SSHAT, FNYEAQ (reference sequence). Trimming cost V 4 bases and J 6 bases, with 13 bases left between them. The CDR3 has 13 amino acids. The CDR3, as DNA: TGTGCCAGCAGCTCGGACCGCACGGGCGAGCAGTACTTC. This codes for CASSSDRTGEQYF.

The CDR3 here is CASSFDRDQPQHF. In DNA form, the CDR3 reads TGTGCCAGCAGCTTCGACAGGGATCAGCCCCAGCATTTT. V is TRBV11-2 and J is TRBJ1-5; 7 bases align to TRBD1. With V trimmed by 3 bases and J by 5 bases, 1 base remained unmatched. CDR3 size: 13 residues. CDR1 and CDR2 from the germline V gene are SGHAT and FQNNGV.

This clone showed up just a few times. The chain is built from TRBV11-2 and TRBJ1-2, with 8 bases that match TRBD1. This CDR3 has 15 amino acids. The germline V gene has CDR1 SGHAT and CDR2 FQNNGV. The J segment lost 5 bases and the V segment lost 0 bases, leaving 5 bases of the junction unmatched. The DNA of the CDR3 is TGTGCCAGCAGCTTAGACAGGGGGCAGCATTATGGCTACACCTTC. The encoded protein is CASSLDRGQHYGYTF.

The rearrangement uses TRBV5-4 and TRBJ2-3, with TRBD1 as a possible D gene (5 bases). The length of the CDR3 is 17 residues. CDR1 and CDR2 from the germline V gene are SGHNT and YYREEE (reference sequence). Trimming cost V 2 bases and J 0 bases, with 16 bases left between them. The CDR3 DNA reads as TGTGCCAGCAGCTTCGGCCCCCTTGGGGCTAGCACAGATACGCAGTATTTT. It yields the protein CASSFGPLGASTDTQYF.

This clone has a single count. V and J are TRBV29-1 and TRBJ2-5; D is perhaps TRBD2 (6 bases). The CDR3 consists of 14 residues. Per germline, CDR1 SQVTM and CDR2 ANQGSEA. V was cut by 5 bases and J by 1 base, with 14 bases left in between. The CDR3 region is CSVLPGTGQETQYF. CDR3 sequence (DNA): TGCAGCGTTCTTCCGGGGACTGGCCAAGAGACCCAGTACTTC.

The J gene is TRBJ2-3, the V gene TRBV7-3; 8 nucleotides agree with TRBD2. The CDR3 has 18 amino acids. Germline V gene sequence: CDR1 SGHTA, CDR2 FQGTGA. V shed 3 bases, J shed 5 bases, and the junction held 16 bases outside the gene matches. CDR3 sequence reads: CASSFPRNASGLGDTQYF. The CDR3 DNA reads TGTGCCAGCAGCTTCCCACGGAACGCTAGCGGGTTGGGAGATACGCAGTATTTT. The complete variable domain, with remaining parts taken from reference TRBV7-3 and TRBJ2-3, reads GAGVSQTPSNKVTEKGKYVELRCDPISGHTALYWYRQSLGQGPEFLIYFQGTGAADDSGLPNDRFFAVRPEGSVSTLKIQRTERGDSAVYLCASSFPRNASGLGDTQYFGPGTRLTVL.

This sequence joins TRBV5-1 and TRBJ2-1; 13 nucleotides match TRBD2. Germline CDR1 is SGHRS and CDR2 is YFSETQ. Trimming at V came to 5 bases and at J to 6 bases, leaving 11 bases not matched to a gene. This CDR3 has 17 amino acids. CDR3 residues: CASSRTSGSSSFNEQFF. In DNA, the CDR3 is TGCGCCAGCAGTCGGACTAGCGGGAGCTCGAGTTTCAATGAGCAGTTCTTC.

V and J are TRBV6-5 and TRBJ2-7; possibly TRBD1 for D (5 bases). Trimming removed 2 bases at V and 6 bases at J, with 8 bases between. The CDR3 extends over 12 amino acids. Germline CDR1 and CDR2: MNHEY and SVGAGI. Here the CDR3 reads CASSYQGVEQYF. Written as DNA, the CDR3 is TGTGCCAGCAGTTACCAGGGTGTCGAGCAGTACTTC.

This chain connects TRBV30 to TRBJ1-2; D is undetermined. Trimming pared 4 bases from V and 6 bases from J, leaving 12 bases between. Germline CDR1 reads GTSNPN; CDR2 reads SVGIG (reference sequence). This CDR3 has 12 amino acids. The CDR3 DNA reads TGTGCCTGGACCTACGGTGCTCATGGCTACACCTTC. Its translation is CAWTYGAHGYTF.

This chain uses TRBV7-9 with TRBJ1-1, with a possible D match to TRBD1 (6 bases). Trimming shortened V by 5 bases and J by 2 bases, and 12 bases separated the two germline ends. The germline V gene has CDR1 SEHNR and CDR2 FQNEAQ (reference sequence). The CDR3 covers 14 residues. In nucleotides, the CDR3 is TGTGCCAGCAGCAGCCAACAGGGTAACACTGAAGCTTTCTTT. Its protein product is CASSSQQGNTEAFF.

The chain uses TRBV25-1 and TRBJ2-5, with TRBD1 identical over 7 bases. The J call may be faulty, since TRBJ2-7 better matches the DNA end. This CDR3 is 14 amino acids long. Germline V gene lookup returns CDR1 MGHDK and CDR2 SYGVNS. CDR3 loop: CASSETGTVCEQYF. CDR3 nucleotides: TGTGCCAGCAGTGAAACCGGGACAGTCTGCGAGCAGTACTTC.

V gene TRBV4-2 combines with J gene TRBJ2-5; D is perhaps TRBD2 (7 bases). CDR1 is LGHNA, CDR2 YNFKEQ, per germline. Deletions cut 1 base from V and 9 bases from J, with 24 bases between. The CDR3 has 17 residues. CDR3 protein: CASSQGGSGQGGVPQYF. The DNA for the CDR3 is TGTGCCAGCAGCCAAGGAGGTAGCGGCCAAGGGGGGGTACCCCAGTACTTC.

The count of this clone is one. The chain recombines TRBV19 with TRBJ2-7; possibly TRBD1 for D (6 bases). Germline V lookup: CDR1 LNHDA, CDR2 SQIVND (reference sequence). This CDR3 has 15 residues. Trimming shortened V by 7 bases and J by 1 base, and 17 bases separated the two germline ends. As DNA, the CDR3 is TGTGCCAGTATTGATACCGGGACACCTTCCTACGAGCAGTACTTC. Translation: CASIDTGTPSYEQYF. Looking up the rest from reference TRBV19 and TRBJ2-7 gives the full variable domain: DGGITQSPKYLFRKEGQNVTLSCEQNLNHDAMYWYRQDPGQGLRLIYYSQIVNDFQKGDIAEGYSVSREKKESFPLTVTSAQKNPTAFYLCASIDTGTPSYEQYFGPGTRLTVT.

The chain uses TRBV18 and TRBJ1-2; TRBD1 is a possible D gene (6 bases). The CDR3 contains 13 residues. Germline CDR1 reads KGHSH; CDR2 reads LQKENI. V was cut by 6 bases and J by 7 bases, with 15 bases left in between. The CDR3 protein is CASSHDRQAGYTF. In DNA, the CDR3 is TGTGCCAGCTCGCACGACAGGCAGGCTGGCTACACCTTC.

This chain uses TRBV2 with TRBJ1-3; 7 bases map to TRBD1. Unmatched junction bases numbered 1, after V lost 4 bases and J lost 1 base. Per germline, CDR1 SNHLY and CDR2 FYNNEI. The CDR3 extends over 14 amino acids. The CDR3 spells CASSVTGSGNTIYF. CDR3 bases: TGTGCCAGCAGTGTGACAGGGTCTGGAAACACCATATATTTT.

The chain recombines TRBV29-1 with TRBJ2-7; D is possibly TRBD1 or TRBD2 (6 bases each). This CDR3 comprises 12 residues. The germline V gene encodes CDR1 SQVTM and CDR2 ANQGSEA. Trimming removed 5 bases from V and 4 bases from J, with 12 bases in between. In DNA, the CDR3 is TGCAGCGTTAGGCGGGACAATTACGAGCAGTACTTC. Translating gives CSVRRDNYEQYF.

This clone was picked up one time. The V gene is TRBV29-1, the J gene TRBJ1-1; D is perhaps TRBD1 (6 bases). CDR1 SQVTM and CDR2 ANQGSEA come from the germline V gene. The CDR3 loop spans 14 amino acids. V was cut by 5 bases and J by 0 bases, with 13 bases left in between. CDR3 residues: CSVIGGSLNTEAFF. The CDR3 DNA sequence: TGCAGCGTTATCGGGGGCTCCTTGAACACTGAAGCTTTCTTT.

The gene calls are TRBV6-5 and TRBJ2-7; tentatively, D is TRBD2 (6 bases). V was trimmed by 2 bases and J by 3 bases, leaving 11 bases between them. The germline gives CDR1 MNHEY, CDR2 SVGAGI. This CDR3 has 14 residues. The CDR3 loop is CASSYGGEGYEQYF. CDR3 DNA: TGTGCCAGCAGTTACGGCGGGGAAGGCTACGAGCAGTACTTC.